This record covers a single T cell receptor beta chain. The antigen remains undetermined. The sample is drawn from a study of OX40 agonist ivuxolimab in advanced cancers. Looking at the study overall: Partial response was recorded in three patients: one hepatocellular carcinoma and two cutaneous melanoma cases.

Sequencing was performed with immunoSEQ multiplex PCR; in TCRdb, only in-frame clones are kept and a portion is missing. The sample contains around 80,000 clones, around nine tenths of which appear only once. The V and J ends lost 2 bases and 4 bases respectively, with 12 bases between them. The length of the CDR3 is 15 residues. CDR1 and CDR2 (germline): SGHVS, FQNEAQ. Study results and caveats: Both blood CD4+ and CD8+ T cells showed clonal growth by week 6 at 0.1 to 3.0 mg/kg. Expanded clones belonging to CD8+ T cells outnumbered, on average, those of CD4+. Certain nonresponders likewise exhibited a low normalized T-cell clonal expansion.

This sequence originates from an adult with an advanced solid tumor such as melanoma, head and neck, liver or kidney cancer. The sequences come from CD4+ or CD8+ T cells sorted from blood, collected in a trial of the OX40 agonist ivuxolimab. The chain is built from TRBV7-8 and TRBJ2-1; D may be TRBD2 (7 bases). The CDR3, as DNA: TGTGCCAGCAGCTTATTCGGGGGGCCTTACAATGAGCAGTTCTTC. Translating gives CASSLFGGPYNEQFF.